These T cell receptor beta chains were read from a single sample in a study of regulatory T cells in long-lasting Graves disease. MiXCR was run by TCRdb on the multiplex PCR reads, yielding one entry per CDR3 protein. The data hold about 420,000 distinct CDR3 sequences, with 15% to 20% observed a single time. Separately, the same data were catalogued under a study of T cells in Graves' hyperthyroidism and ophthalmopathy.

Sequencing was performed on peripheral blood mononuclear cells (PBMCs), taken at new diagnosis, from a patient treated with antithyroid drugs. These receptors were obtained from a woman aged 18-29 years with Graves disease. The CDR3 runs from the conserved cysteine through the conserved F or W. The order of the fields is D gene, J gene, clone size, V gene, CDR3 protein, CDR3 DNA. A D gene is named only where the DNA matches it firmly. Size is omitted from some rows. Given values are once, few, many or a class for expanded clones.

D: -; J: TRBJ2-7; size: -; V: TRBV7-9; CDR3: CASSSGVGYEQYF; DNA: TGTGCCAGCAGCTCCGGGGTCGGTTACGAGCAGTACTTC
D: -; J: TRBJ2-1; size: many; V: TRBV14; CDR3: CASSPRGLGNEQFF; DNA: TGTGCCAGCAGCCCAAGAGGCCTCGGTAATGAGCAGTTCTTC
D: TRBD2; J: TRBJ2-2; size: few; V: TRBV4-3; CDR3: CASSHSGFTGELFF; DNA: TGCGCCAGCAGCCATAGCGGGTTCACCGGGGAGCTGTTTTTT
D: -; J: TRBJ2-1; size: -; V: TRBV6-1; CDR3: CASKLAVSYNEQFF; DNA: TGTGCCAGCAAGTTGGCAGTCTCCTACAATGAGCAGTTCTTC
D: -; J: TRBJ1-2; size: -; V: TRBV28; CDR3: CASITVNRDGYTF; DNA: TGTGCCAGCATCACAGTCAATCGGGATGGCTACACCTTC
D: TRBD1; J: TRBJ2-7; size: many; V: TRBV7-8; CDR3: CASSPRDRVDEQYF; DNA: TGTGCCAGCAGCCCCAGGGACAGGGTTGACGAGCAGTACTTC
D: -; J: TRBJ2-7; size: many; V: TRBV7-2; CDR3: CASSLEGTLSYEQYF; DNA: TGTGCCAGCAGCTTAGAGGGGACACTCTCCTACGAGCAGTACTTC
D: -; J: TRBJ2-7; size: many; V: TRBV28; CDR3: CASKAGEVYEQYF; DNA: TGTGCCAGCAAAGCAGGGGAGGTCTACGAGCAGTACTTC
D: TRBD2; J: TRBJ2-1; size: many; V: TRBV7-3; CDR3: CASSTIAGIHNEQFF; DNA: TGTGCCAGCAGCACCATAGCGGGAATCCACAATGAGCAGTTCTTC
D: TRBD1; J: TRBJ1-1; size: -; V: TRBV5-1; CDR3: CASSKTGGRSMNTEAFF; DNA: TGCGCCAGCAGCAAGACAGGGGGCAGAAGCATGAACACTGAAGCTTTCTTT
D: -; J: TRBJ2-6; size: -; V: TRBV20-1; CDR3: CSASPRRGANVLTF; DNA: TGCAGTGCTAGTCCCAGGCGTGGGGCCAACGTCCTGACTTTC
D: -; J: TRBJ2-7; size: many; V: TRBV12-3/TRBV12-4; CDR3: CASSPMVVHEQYF; DNA: TGTGCCAGCAGCCCTATGGTCGTCCACGAGCAGTACTTC
D: -; J: TRBJ2-7; size: many; V: TRBV7-2; CDR3: CASSFDIARTWGTYEQYF; DNA: TGTGCCAGCAGCTTTGACATCGCTCGCACCTGGGGGACCTACGAGCAGTACTTC
D: -; J: TRBJ1-1; size: many; V: TRBV28; CDR3: CASSLLGGPAFF; DNA: TGTGCCAGCAGTTTATTAGGGGGACCAGCTTTCTTT
D: TRBD2; J: TRBJ2-7; size: many; V: TRBV11-2; CDR3: CASSFPPGLAGVNEQYF; DNA: TGTGCCAGCAGCTTCCCCCCCGGGCTAGCGGGAGTGAACGAGCAGTACTTC
D: -; J: TRBJ1-2; size: few; V: TRBV5-4; CDR3: CASSFSVGGYTF; DNA: TGTGCCAGCAGCTTCTCAGTTGGGGGCTACACCTTC
D: TRBD2; J: TRBJ2-7; size: many; V: TRBV20-1; CDR3: CSASPLAGSRGYEQYF; DNA: TGCAGTGCTAGCCCCCTAGCGGGAAGTAGAGGTTACGAGCAGTACTTC
D: -; J: TRBJ2-1; size: many; V: TRBV20-1; CDR3: CSAQKDEQFF; DNA: TGCAGTGCTCAGAAGGATGAGCAGTTCTTC
D: -; J: TRBJ2-7; size: many; V: TRBV10-1; CDR3: CASSGFSDSGYEQYF; DNA: TGCGCCAGCAGTGGATTTTCGGACAGCGGCTACGAGCAGTACTTC
D: -; J: TRBJ2-5; size: many; V: TRBV28; CDR3: CASSFAGGGETQYF; DNA: TGTGCCAGCAGTTTTGCCGGAGGGGGGGAGACCCAGTACTTC
D: TRBD2; J: TRBJ2-7; size: many; V: TRBV20-1; CDR3: CSARTGTSGYEQYF; DNA: TGCAGTGCTCGGACCGGGACTAGCGGCTACGAGCAGTACTTC
D: -; J: TRBJ2-7; size: few; V: TRBV4-3; CDR3: CASSQSGTYEQYF; DNA: TGCGCCAGCAGTCAAAGCGGGACATACGAGCAGTACTTC
D: TRBD2; J: TRBJ2-7; size: few; V: TRBV19; CDR3: CASSSPGTSGSYEQYF; DNA: TGTGCCAGTAGTTCACCCGGGACTAGCGGATCCTACGAGCAGTACTTC
D: -; J: TRBJ2-1; size: many; V: TRBV7-3; CDR3: CASSLTGEEQFF; DNA: TGTGCCAGCAGCTTAACCGGGGAGGAGCAGTTCTTC
D: -; J: TRBJ2-2; size: -; V: TRBV29-1; CDR3: CSVPGVPNTGELFF; DNA: TGCAGCGTTCCGGGGGTCCCGAACACCGGGGAGCTGTTTTTT
D: -; J: TRBJ2-7; size: many; V: TRBV2; CDR3: CASEASESSYEQYF; DNA: TGTGCCAGCGAGGCTAGCGAGAGTTCCTACGAGCAGTACTTC
D: -; J: TRBJ2-1; size: -; V: TRBV6-1; CDR3: CASNPLGASYNEQFF; DNA: TGTGCCAGCAATCCACTGGGTGCCTCCTACAATGAGCAGTTCTTC
D: -; J: TRBJ2-7; size: many; V: TRBV20-1; CDR3: CSARVDEQYF; DNA: TGCAGTGCTAGGGTTGACGAGCAGTACTTC
D: -; J: TRBJ1-6; size: few; V: TRBV11-3; CDR3: CASSSNRALSPLHF; DNA: TGTGCCAGCAGCTCGAACAGGGCTCTTTCACCCCTCCACTTT
D: -; J: TRBJ2-4; size: many; V: TRBV12-3/TRBV12-4; CDR3: CASSLSSIQYF; DNA: TGTGCCAGCAGCCTCAGCAGCATTCAGTACTTC
D: TRBD2; J: TRBJ2-5; size: -; V: TRBV7-9; CDR3: CASTKASGRTKTQYF; DNA: TGTGCCAGCACCAAAGCTAGCGGGAGGACGAAGACCCAGTACTTC
D: -; J: TRBJ1-1; size: -; V: TRBV6-2/TRBV6-3; CDR3: CASRGLSDMNTEALF; DNA: TGTGCCAGCAGGGGCTTGTCCGATATGAACACTGAAGCTCTCTTT
D: -; J: TRBJ1-5; size: many; V: TRBV3-1; CDR3: CASSQVPGLGQPQHF; DNA: TGTGCCAGCAGCCAAGTCCCAGGGCTAGGGCAGCCCCAGCATTTT
D: TRBD2; J: TRBJ2-7; size: many; V: TRBV7-3; CDR3: CASSLWDELAGGPLYEQYF; DNA: TGTGCCAGCAGCTTATGGGATGAACTAGCGGGAGGGCCATTGTACGAGCAGTACTTC
D: TRBD1; J: TRBJ1-5; size: few; V: TRBV10-2; CDR3: CASGRQGPNQPQHF; DNA: TGCGCCAGCGGAAGACAGGGCCCAAATCAGCCCCAGCATTTT
D: -; J: TRBJ1-1; size: -; V: TRBV5-1; CDR3: CASSLIPPNTEAFF; DNA: TGCGCCAGCAGCTTGATCCCCCCGAACACTGAAGCTTTCTTT
D: -; J: TRBJ2-3; size: -; V: TRBV19; CDR3: CASSLIGTEFTDTQYF; DNA: TGTGCCAGTAGTTTAATCGGGACTGAATTCACAGATACGCAGTATTTT
D: TRBD1; J: TRBJ1-4; size: few; V: TRBV5-1; CDR3: CASSNRDRDYNEKLFF; DNA: TGCGCCAGCAGCAACCGGGACAGGGATTATAATGAAAAACTGTTTTTT
D: TRBD1; J: TRBJ2-1; size: -; V: TRBV25-1; CDR3: CASSEYINRGYNEQFF; DNA: TGTGCCAGCAGTGAATACATAAACAGGGGATACAATGAGCAGTTCTTC
D: -; J: TRBJ2-7; size: few; V: TRBV20-1; CDR3: CSARDRWAYEQYF; DNA: TGCAGTGCTAGAGATCGATGGGCCTACGAGCAGTACTTC
D: -; J: TRBJ2-5; size: once; V: TRBV5-4; CDR3: CASSLEARAQETQYF; DNA: TGTGCCAGCAGCTTGGAGGCTAGGGCCCAAGAGACCCAGTACTTC
D: TRBD2; J: TRBJ2-2; size: -; V: TRBV12-3/TRBV12-4; CDR3: CASSLDFSGRAVF; DNA: TGTGCCAGCAGTTTAGATTTTAGCGGGAGGGCCGTTTTT
D: -; J: TRBJ2-1; size: many; V: TRBV4-1; CDR3: CASSQGPSSYNEQFF; DNA: TGCGCCAGCAGCCAAGGTCCAAGCTCCTACAATGAGCAGTTCTTC
D: -; J: TRBJ2-5; size: many; V: TRBV28; CDR3: CASSFWGEEETQYF; DNA: TGTGCCAGCAGTTTCTGGGGCGAAGAAGAGACCCAGTACTTC
D: -; J: TRBJ2-7; size: -; V: TRBV20-1; CDR3: CSARYPRGYEQYF; DNA: TGCAGTGCTAGATATCCTCGGGGCTACGAGCAGTACTTC
D: TRBD1; J: TRBJ2-5; size: -; V: TRBV10-3; CDR3: CAISHPGQGGFQETQYF; DNA: TGTGCCATCAGTCACCCGGGACAGGGGGGATTCCAAGAGACCCAGTACTTC
D: -; J: TRBJ1-4; size: -; V: TRBV20-1; CDR3: CSARDKAVLYATNEKLFF; DNA: TGCAGTGCTAGAGATAAGGCCGTACTCTATGCAACTAATGAAAAACTGTTTTTT
D: TRBD2; J: TRBJ2-5; size: -; V: TRBV20-1; CDR3: CSARASGSLVEETQYF; DNA: TGCAGTGCTAGGGCTAGCGGGAGTCTAGTCGAAGAGACCCAGTACTTC
D: -; J: TRBJ1-1; size: many; V: TRBV12-3/TRBV12-4; CDR3: CASSLLRGRAFF; DNA: TGTGCCAGCAGTTTACTCCGGGGAAGAGCTTTCTTT
D: -; J: TRBJ2-1; size: -; V: TRBV9; CDR3: CASSLPGGGNEQFF; DNA: TGTGCCAGCAGCCTCCCCGGTGGAGGGAATGAGCAGTTCTTC
D: -; J: TRBJ2-3; size: many; V: TRBV9; CDR3: CASSVAIMAGDTQYF; DNA: TGTGCCAGCAGCGTAGCTATCATGGCGGGAGATACGCAGTATTTT
D: -; J: TRBJ1-5; size: -; V: TRBV4-1; CDR3: CASSQDPNNQPQHF; DNA: TGCGCCAGCAGCCAAGACCCGAATAATCAGCCCCAGCATTTT
D: -; J: TRBJ1-1; size: many; V: TRBV12-3/TRBV12-4; CDR3: CASSFSGPAGGVTEAFF; DNA: -